This T cell receptor beta chain comes out of a study of vaccination effects on CD4 cells after COVID-19 (dated by TCRdb to 2022 to 2024). For the wider study: Post-vaccine samples across the study were collected a median of 72 days after the second dose, with a range of 14 to 241. In both COVID-19 convalescent patients and infection-naive vaccine recipients, the study compared SARS-CoV-2 spike-specific CD4+ TCR repertoires from before mRNA vaccination with those from after it. Altogether, 10 COVID-19 convalescent patients and several SARS-CoV-2-naive healthy vaccine recipients made up the full study. In the study, cultures from other donors were sequenced using the Oncomine TCR Beta short-read assay on an Illumina iSeq 100.

The CDR3 measures 12 amino acids from cysteine to phenylalanine. The sequence is cut down to CDR3 DNA, 36 bases in frame from base 1. The germline V gene (reference sequence) provides CDR1 SGHKS and CDR2 YYEKEE. V has 0 bases trimmed and J has 15 bases trimmed; junction bases matching no gene number 5. Study-wide conclusions, independent of this receptor: Among healthy vaccine recipients, nearly all vaccine-induced clones were SARS-CoV-2 mono-reactive, and only 1 of 255 was cross-reactive with common cold coronaviruses. Limitations of the study were the small number of convalescent patients and the absence of early post-infection timepoints. Both infection-induced and vaccine-induced clones contracted markedly at late post-vaccination timepoints, which is consistent with waning T cell responses.

In the ViraFEST assay, PBMC were stimulated with viral peptide pools, and antigen-specific CD4+ T cell clonotypes were then identified by expansion using TCR sequencing. After roughly 11 days of culture, CD4+ T cells were isolated with the EasySep CD4+ T cell isolation kit. Participants received two doses of either the BNT162b2 or the mRNA-1273 mRNA SARS-CoV-2 vaccine. The absence of prior SARS-CoV-2 infection in healthy vaccine recipients was confirmed by negative nucleocapsid antibodies before and after vaccination. Approximately 2 million PBMC per well were cultured in IMDM with roughly 5% human AB serum, roughly 10 IU/ml IL-2 and gentamicin, plus 10 ug/ml peptides. On days 3 and 7, half of the culture medium was replaced with fresh IL-2-containing medium. Unless noted otherwise, every peptide stimulation condition was grown in triplicate wells. Using Ficoll-Paque Plus gradient centrifugation, PBMC were separated from whole blood and then either used fresh or cryopreserved at -140C. The overlapping peptide pools covered the spike proteins of SARS-CoV-2 and of the common cold coronaviruses HCoV-NL63, HCoV-OC43 and HCoV-229E. Genomic DNA was extracted from cultured CD4+ T cells with the QIAamp micro DNA kit.

Preparation of the library involved the immunoSEQ multiplex PCR assay. DNA from the cultured, isolated CD4+ T cells was subjected to TCR beta CDR3 sequencing. The authors' pipeline ran thus. Non-productive TCR sequences were removed, reads were trimmed to the CDR3 region, and CDR3s of at least 7 amino acids were retained. The MANAFEST web app was used to identify antigen-specific clonotypes by comparing expansion in peptide wells with expansion in reference cultures. To count as positive, a clone had to show expansion at FDR<0.05 compared with the reference and with all other wells, an odds ratio above 5, and a frequency above 0.1% in two replicate wells. Clonotypes significantly expanded in SARS-CoV-2 spike wells and in at least one common cold coronavirus spike condition were defined as cross-reactive. CDR3 similarity was assessed by Levenshtein distance using the stringdist R package, and unrooted trees were constructed with ape in R 3.6.1. TCRdb re-hosts the immuneACCESS table, in-frame sequences only. Its copies lack some clones; in the studies checked, an unresolved V gene accounts for under half of them, and the cause for the rest is not known. V and J calls and clone size are copied from that table; D and trimming were computed from the DNA. Across this sample there are 70,000 to 95,000 clones, with 60% to 80% seen only once. 1.1% of the sample is held by the ten biggest clonotypes.

Points on this clone: Its recognized antigen is unknown. Base quality data are lacking; no much larger clone is found one base away.

The material was CD4+ T cells from PBMCs cultured with HCoV-OC43 spike peptides, obtained after COVID-19 vaccination. The sample's cell subset or site label is to be understood as: HCoV-OC43 spike overlapping peptide pool stimulation. The rearranged chain carries TRBV5-5 and TRBJ2-3; the junction holds 9 bases that match TRBD1. The TCR comes from a human donor who received a COVID-19 vaccine. The nucleotide sequence is given as TGTGCCAGCAGCTTGGACCGGGACAGGGTTTATTTT. This encodes CASSLDRDRVYF.